Shown below are 18 T cell receptor beta chains from a single sample sequenced in a study of shared clonotypes between healthy human individuals. Repertoires were generated with immunoSEQ multiplex PCR, while TCRdb's copy carries only in-frame clones and drops some. The sample shows a few million clones, 90% to 95% of them seen only once. Sequencing used naive CD4+ T cells from PBMCs. Stated subset: CD45RA+ positively selected. These receptors were obtained from a man aged 18-30 years in good health. Some clones in this sample may be carry-over from other donors' samples.

DNA for the CDR3: TGTGCCTGGATTTTAGTACAGGGAGGGAGTGACGGCTACACCTTC. Encoded protein: CAWILVQGGSDGYTF. The chain carries TRBV30 and TRBJ1-2; a weak D match, TRBD1 (6 bases). CDR1 and CDR2 (germline): GTSNPN, SVGIG (reference sequence). The CDR3 consists of 15 residues. The V and J ends lost 4 bases and 8 bases respectively, with 23 bases between them.

The CDR3 nucleotides read TGTGCCAGCAGTGCAGGGGGCTGGGGAGGGTATGGCTACACCTTC. Translating it yields CASSAGGWGGYGYTF. This chain uses TRBV6-5 with TRBJ1-2; 8 bases align to TRBD1. This CDR3 is 15 amino acids long. Germline V gene sequence: CDR1 MNHEY, CDR2 SVGAGI. V was pared by 5 bases and J by 5 bases, with 10 bases of the junction left unmatched.

Concerning this clone: Other DNA sequences within the sample encode an identical CDR3. This chain links TRBV18 with TRBJ2-1, with 13 bases that match TRBD2. J was trimmed by 9 bases and V by 6 bases; bases with no gene match: 8. Per the germline V gene, CDR1 is KGHSH and CDR2 is LQKENI. This CDR3 has 15 residues. The DNA of the CDR3 is TGTGCCAGCTCCCCCGGACTAGCGGGAGTTGGTGAGCAGTTCTTC. Protein sequence: CASSPGLAGVGEQFF.

This rearrangement joins TRBV4-1 to TRBJ2-1; 12 bases map to TRBD2. V lost 1 base to trimming and J lost 0 bases; unmatched junction nucleotides: 7. The CDR3 is made up of 19 amino acids. Germline lookup yields CDR1 MGHRA and CDR2 YSYEKL. The DNA for the CDR3 is TGCGCCAGCAGCCAAGCTCCGGGACTAGCGGGTGGCTCCTACAATGAGCAGTTCTTC. It is translated as CASSQAPGLAGGSYNEQFF.

This clone appeared a single time. The chain has TRBV5-1 and TRBJ2-2; no reliable D call. The V end was cut by 0 bases, the J end by 2 bases, with 8 bases between. Looked up from germline, CDR1 is SGHRS and CDR2 is YFSETQ. The CDR3 covers 15 residues. CDR3 region: CASSLDVGNTGELFF. The CDR3 nucleotides read TGCGCCAGCAGCTTGGACGTGGGAAACACCGGGGAGCTGTTTTTT.

The gene calls are TRBV19 and TRBJ1-1, with a tentative D call TRBD1 (6 bases). The CDR3 is 14 residues long. CDR1 and CDR2 (germline): LNHDA, SQIVND (reference sequence). The ends were cut back, 6 bases at V and 4 bases at J, with 15 bases in the middle. DNA of the CDR3: TGTGCCAGTAGCGTAGGGGGGGGCCTCACTGAAGCTTTCTTT. The encoded protein is CASSVGGGLTEAFF. Based on the CDR3 plus reference TRBV19 and TRBJ1-1, the full variable domain is DGGITQSPKYLFRKEGQNVTLSCEQNLNHDAMYWYRQDPGQGLRLIYYSQIVNDFQKGDIAEGYSVSREKKESFPLTVTSAQKNPTAFYLCASSVGGGLTEAFFGQGTRLTVV.

The chain joins TRBV7-3 to TRBJ2-7, with unresolved D. V was cut by 3 bases and J by 2 bases, with 11 bases left in between. This CDR3 is 14 amino acids long. CDR1 is SGHTA and CDR2 is FQGTGA in the germline V gene. The CDR3 DNA follows: TGTGCCAGCAGCTTCGGCCCCCAGCCCTACGAGCAGTACTTC. Its protein product is CASSFGPQPYEQYF.

V and J are TRBV5-1 and TRBJ2-7; D gene unclear. The CDR3 has 14 residues. Germline assignment: CDR1 SGHRS and CDR2 YFSETQ. Between the trimmed V and J ends, which lost 5 bases and 6 bases, there was a span of 18 bases. Written as DNA, the CDR3 is TGCGCCAGCAGTCCAACACCTTCAAGGGTCGAGCAGTACTTC. Amino acids: CASSPTPSRVEQYF.

The chain has TRBV5-4 and TRBJ2-1; D perhaps matches TRBD1 (5 bases). Germline CDR1 is SGHNT and CDR2 is YYREEE (reference sequence). The CDR3 is 14 amino acids. Deletions cut 1 base from V and 9 bases from J, with 14 bases between. The CDR3 DNA follows: TGTGCCAGCAGCTTGCTCCCAGGGTGGGGTGAGCAGTTCTTC. Its protein is CASSLLPGWGEQFF.

This chain uses TRBV7-2 with TRBJ2-5, with 11 positions matching TRBD2. The CDR3 extends over 18 amino acids. The germline gives CDR1 SGHTA, CDR2 FQGNSA. V lost 4 bases to trimming and J lost 0 bases; unmatched junction nucleotides: 10. CDR3 protein: CASSSLGLAAPYQETQYF. CDR3 coding DNA: TGTGCCAGCAGCTCCCTGGGACTAGCGGCACCGTACCAAGAGACCCAGTACTTC.

The chain links TRBV7-2 to TRBJ2-3; 8 bases line up with TRBD2. CDR1 SGHTA and CDR2 FQGNSA come from the germline V gene. The junction had 16 bases not matched to a gene; V was cut back by 5 bases and J by 6 bases. This CDR3 spans 17 amino acids. DNA of the CDR3: TGTGCCAGCAGCCCGACGGTCGGGAGGGGGTTTGTTGATACGCAGTATTTT. Translating it yields CASSPTVGRGFVDTQYF.

The rearrangement links TRBV2 to TRBJ2-7; D may be TRBD1 (6 bases). CDR3 length: 12 residues. Trimming pared 7 bases from V and 4 bases from J, leaving 11 bases between. Germline V CDR1 and CDR2: SNHLY, FYNNEI. The CDR3 is CASNTGTYEQYF. CDR3 nucleotide sequence: TGTGCCAGCAATACAGGGACATACGAGCAGTACTTC. Full variable domain (remainder filled in from reference TRBV2 and TRBJ2-7): EPEVTQTPSHQVTQMGQEVILRCVPISNHLYFYWYRQILGQKVEFLVSFYNNEISEKSEIFDDQFSVERPDGSNFTLKIRSTKLEDSAMYFCASNTGTYEQYFGPGTRLTVT.

This clone appeared a single time. Other DNA variants within this sample encode the same CDR3. The chain links TRBV6-5 to TRBJ2-2; 8 nucleotides line up with TRBD2. The trim removed 5 bases at V and 6 bases at J, leaving 2 bases unmatched. The CDR3 has 13 residues. The germline V gene encodes CDR1 MNHEY and CDR2 SVGAGI. The CDR3 spells CASSPGGAGELFF. Written as DNA, the CDR3 is TGTGCCAGCAGTCCCGGGGGGGCCGGGGAGCTGTTTTTT.

As regards this clone: In the same sample, other DNA sequences code for this CDR3. The chain is built from TRBV5-1 and TRBJ2-7; 12 nucleotides align to TRBD2. J was trimmed by 1 base and V by 6 bases; bases with no gene match: 2. Germline loops: CDR1 SGHRS, CDR2 YFSETQ. This CDR3 has 14 residues. The CDR3 region has the DNA TGCGCCAGCAACGGACTAGCGGGATCCTACGAGCAGTACTTC. It encodes CASNGLAGSYEQYF.

The chain has TRBV10-1 and TRBJ1-5; no firm D call. Between the trimmed V and J ends, which lost 5 bases and 3 bases, there was a span of 17 bases. Germline V gene data show CDR1 as WNHNN and CDR2 as SYGVQD (reference sequence). CDR3 length: 16 amino acids. CDR3 amino acids: CASSTSWSHLNQPQHF. The CDR3 DNA follows: TGCGCCAGCAGTACCTCCTGGTCGCACCTCAATCAGCCCCAGCATTTT.

The chain employs TRBV5-1 and TRBJ2-5; D may be TRBD1 or TRBD2 (6 bases each). The CDR3 has 14 amino acids. Germline CDR1 reads SGHRS; CDR2 reads YFSETQ. V lost 4 bases and J 3 bases, leaving 13 bases between the germline ends. The CDR3 region is CASSPQGGEETQYF. The CDR3 coding sequence is TGCGCCAGCAGCCCACAGGGAGGAGAAGAGACCCAGTACTTC.

The chain recombines TRBV5-1 with TRBJ2-7; 7 nucleotides agree with TRBD1. V lost 0 bases, J lost 4 bases, and 7 bases stayed unmatched. Germline V gene data show CDR1 as SGHRS and CDR2 as YFSETQ. The CDR3 runs to 15 residues. CDR3 sequence (DNA): TGCGCCAGCAGCTTGGAGATAATACAGGGGTACGAGCAGTACTTC. Its translation is CASSLEIIQGYEQYF.

V is TRBV5-1 and J is TRBJ1-2; 9 nucleotides agree with TRBD1. V lost 2 bases, J lost 0 bases, and 5 bases stayed unmatched. The germline V gene encodes CDR1 SGHRS and CDR2 YFSETQ. This CDR3 comprises 16 residues. The CDR3 DNA reads as TGCGCCAGCAGCTTTACAGGGGGCTCACCTAACTATGGCTACACCTTC. It translates to CASSFTGGSPNYGYTF.